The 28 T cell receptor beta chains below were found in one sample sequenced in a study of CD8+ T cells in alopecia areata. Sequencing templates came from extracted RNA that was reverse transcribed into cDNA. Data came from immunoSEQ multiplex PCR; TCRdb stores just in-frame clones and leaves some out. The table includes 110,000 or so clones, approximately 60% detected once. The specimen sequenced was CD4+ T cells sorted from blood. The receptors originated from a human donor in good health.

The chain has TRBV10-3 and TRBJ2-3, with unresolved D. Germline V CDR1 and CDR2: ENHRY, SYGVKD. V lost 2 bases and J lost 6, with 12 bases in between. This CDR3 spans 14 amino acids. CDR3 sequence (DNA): TGTGCCATCAGTGAGCCCCCTGTGGTGGATACGCAGTATTTT. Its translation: CAISEPPVVDTQYF.

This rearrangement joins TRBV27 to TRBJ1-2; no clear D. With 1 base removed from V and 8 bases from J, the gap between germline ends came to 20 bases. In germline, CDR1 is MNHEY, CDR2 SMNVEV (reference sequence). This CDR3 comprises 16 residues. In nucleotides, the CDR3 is TGTGCCAGCAGTTTATTTGGGTCCGAAACCCTGGGCGGCTACACCTTC. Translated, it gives CASSLFGSETLGGYTF.

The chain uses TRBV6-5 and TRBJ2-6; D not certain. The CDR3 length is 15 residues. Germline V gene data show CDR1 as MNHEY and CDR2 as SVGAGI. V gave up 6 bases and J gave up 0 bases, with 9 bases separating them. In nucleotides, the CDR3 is TGTGCCAGCAGGCTGGATCCCTCTGGGGCCAACGTCCTGACTTTC. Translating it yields CASRLDPSGANVLTF.

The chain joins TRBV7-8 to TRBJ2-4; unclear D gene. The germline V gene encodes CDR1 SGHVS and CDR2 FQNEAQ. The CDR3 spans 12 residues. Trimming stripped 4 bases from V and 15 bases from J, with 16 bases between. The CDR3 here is CASSSSGPPGYF. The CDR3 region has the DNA TGTGCCAGCAGCTCCTCGGGCCCACCAGGGTACTTC.

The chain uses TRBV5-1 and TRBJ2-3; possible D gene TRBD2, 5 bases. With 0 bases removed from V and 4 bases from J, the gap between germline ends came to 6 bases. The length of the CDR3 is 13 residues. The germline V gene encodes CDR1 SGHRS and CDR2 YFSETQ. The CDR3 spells CASSLAGADTQYF. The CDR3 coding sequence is TGCGCCAGCAGCTTGGCCGGGGCAGATACGCAGTATTTT.

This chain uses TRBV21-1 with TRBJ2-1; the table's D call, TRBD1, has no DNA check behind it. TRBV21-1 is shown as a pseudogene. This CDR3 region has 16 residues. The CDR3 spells CASSIMAGHSYNEQFF. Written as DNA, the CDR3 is TGTGCCAGCAGCATTATGGCAGGCCACTCCTACAATGAGCAGTTCTTC.

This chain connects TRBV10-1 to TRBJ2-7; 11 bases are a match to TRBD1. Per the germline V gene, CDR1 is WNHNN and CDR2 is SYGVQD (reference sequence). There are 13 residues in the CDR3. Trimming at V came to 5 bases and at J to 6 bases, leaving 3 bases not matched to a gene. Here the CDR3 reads CASSRTGGSEQYF. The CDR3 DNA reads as TGCGCCAGCAGTCGGACAGGGGGCTCCGAGCAGTACTTC.

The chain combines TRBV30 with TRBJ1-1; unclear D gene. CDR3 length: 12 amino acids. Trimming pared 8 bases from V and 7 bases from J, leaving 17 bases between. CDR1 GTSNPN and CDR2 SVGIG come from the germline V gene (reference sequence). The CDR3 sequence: CAGGRGGGEAFF. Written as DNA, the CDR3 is TGTGCCGGTGGACGGGGAGGTGGTGAAGCTTTCTTT.

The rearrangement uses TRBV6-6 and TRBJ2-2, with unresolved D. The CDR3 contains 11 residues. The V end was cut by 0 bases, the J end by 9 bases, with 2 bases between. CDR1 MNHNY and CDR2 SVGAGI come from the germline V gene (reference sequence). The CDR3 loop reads CASSYSWELFF. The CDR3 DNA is TGTGCCAGCAGTTACTCTTGGGAGCTGTTTTTT.

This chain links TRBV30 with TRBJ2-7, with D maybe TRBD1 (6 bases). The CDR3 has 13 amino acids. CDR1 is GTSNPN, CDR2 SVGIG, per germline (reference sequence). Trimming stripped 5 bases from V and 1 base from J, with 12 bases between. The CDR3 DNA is TGTGCCTGGGGCCGGGACACGTCCTACGAGCAGTACTTC. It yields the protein CAWGRDTSYEQYF. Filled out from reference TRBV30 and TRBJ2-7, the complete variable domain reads SQTIHQWPATLVQPVGSPLSLECTVEGTSNPNLYWYRQAAGRGLQLLFYSVGIGQISSEVPQNLSASRPQDRQFILSSKKLLLSDSGFYLCAWGRDTSYEQYFGPGTRLTVT.

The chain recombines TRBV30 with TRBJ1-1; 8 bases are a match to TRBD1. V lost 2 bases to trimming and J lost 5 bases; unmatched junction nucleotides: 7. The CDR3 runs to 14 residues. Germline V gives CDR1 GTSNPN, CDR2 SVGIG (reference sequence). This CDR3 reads CAWSFWDRRTEAFF. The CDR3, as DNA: TGTGCCTGGAGTTTTTGGGACAGGCGGACTGAAGCTTTCTTT.

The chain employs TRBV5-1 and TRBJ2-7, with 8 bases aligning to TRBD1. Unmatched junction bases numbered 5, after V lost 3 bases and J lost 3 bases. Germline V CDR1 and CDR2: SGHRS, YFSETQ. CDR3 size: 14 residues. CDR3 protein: CASSWDGTGYEQYF. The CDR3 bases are TGCGCCAGCAGCTGGGACGGGACAGGCTACGAGCAGTACTTC.

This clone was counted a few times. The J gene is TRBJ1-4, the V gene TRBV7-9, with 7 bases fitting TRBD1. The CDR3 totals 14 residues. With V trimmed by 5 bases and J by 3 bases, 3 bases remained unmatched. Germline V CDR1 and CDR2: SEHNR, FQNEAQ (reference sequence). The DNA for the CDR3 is TGTGCCAGCAGCCCCGGGACAGCTAATGAAAAACTGTTTTTT. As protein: CASSPGTANEKLFF.

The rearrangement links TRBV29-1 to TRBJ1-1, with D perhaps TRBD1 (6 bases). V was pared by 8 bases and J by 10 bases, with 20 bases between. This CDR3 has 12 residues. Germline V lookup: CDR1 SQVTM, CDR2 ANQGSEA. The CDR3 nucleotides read TGCAGCACCGCAGGGGATGGACGGCGAGCTTTCTTT. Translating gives CSTAGDGRRAFF.

The CDR3 protein is CASSPGQTYTGELFF. CDR3 nucleotide sequence: TGCGCCAGCAGCCCTGGACAGACCTACACCGGGGAGCTGTTTTTT. The chain links TRBV4-1 to TRBJ2-2; D might be TRBD1 (6 bases). This CDR3 has 15 amino acids. CDR1 is MGHRA, CDR2 YSYEKL, per germline. With 4 bases removed from V and 3 bases from J, the gap between germline ends came to 12 bases.

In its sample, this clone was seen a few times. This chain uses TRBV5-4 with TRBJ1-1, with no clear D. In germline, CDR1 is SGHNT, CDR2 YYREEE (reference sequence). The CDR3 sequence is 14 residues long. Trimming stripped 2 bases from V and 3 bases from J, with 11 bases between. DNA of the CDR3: TGTGCCAGCAGCTTAGTCATGAAGGACACTGAAGCTTTCTTT. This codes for CASSLVMKDTEAFF.

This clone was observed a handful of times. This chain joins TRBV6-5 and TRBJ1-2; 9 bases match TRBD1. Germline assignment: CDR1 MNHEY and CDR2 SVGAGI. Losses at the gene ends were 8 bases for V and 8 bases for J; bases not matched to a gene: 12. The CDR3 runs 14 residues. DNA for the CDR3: TGTGCCAGCCTCCCTCCGGGACAGGGTGTCGGCTACACCTTC. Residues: CASLPPGQGVGYTF.

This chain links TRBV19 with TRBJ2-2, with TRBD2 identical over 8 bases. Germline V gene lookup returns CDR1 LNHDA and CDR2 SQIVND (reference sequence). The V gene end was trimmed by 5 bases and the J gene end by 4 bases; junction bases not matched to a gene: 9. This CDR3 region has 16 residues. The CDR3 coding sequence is TGTGCCAGTAGTTTGGGACTAGGCCTGATCACCGGGGAGCTGTTTTTT. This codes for CASSLGLGLITGELFF.

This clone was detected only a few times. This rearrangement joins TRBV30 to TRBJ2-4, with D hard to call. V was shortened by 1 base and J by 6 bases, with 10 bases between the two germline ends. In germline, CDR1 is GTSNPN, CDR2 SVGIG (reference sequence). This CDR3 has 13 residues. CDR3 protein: CAWSGLSRNIQYF. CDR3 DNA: TGTGCCTGGAGTGGCCTTAGTAGAAACATTCAGTACTTC.

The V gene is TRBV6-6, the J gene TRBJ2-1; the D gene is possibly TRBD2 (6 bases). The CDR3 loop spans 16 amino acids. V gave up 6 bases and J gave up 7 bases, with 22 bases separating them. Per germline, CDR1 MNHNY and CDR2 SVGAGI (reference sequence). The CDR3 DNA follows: TGTGCCAGCAGGGGACTCCACCGCCCGAATAGTAATGAGCAGTTCTTC. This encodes CASRGLHRPNSNEQFF.

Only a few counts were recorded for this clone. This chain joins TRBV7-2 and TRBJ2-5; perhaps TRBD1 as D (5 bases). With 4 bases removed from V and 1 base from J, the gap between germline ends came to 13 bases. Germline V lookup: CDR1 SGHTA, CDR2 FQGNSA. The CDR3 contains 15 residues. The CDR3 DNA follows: TGTGCCAGCAGCTCACGCAGCAGGGCCCAAGAGACCCAGTACTTC. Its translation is CASSSRSRAQETQYF.

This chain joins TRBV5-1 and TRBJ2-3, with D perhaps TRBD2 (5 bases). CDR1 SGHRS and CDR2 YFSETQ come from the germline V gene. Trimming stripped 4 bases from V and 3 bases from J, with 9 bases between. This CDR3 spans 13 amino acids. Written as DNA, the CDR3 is TGCGCCAGCAGCCCGACGGGGACAGATACGCAGTATTTT. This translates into CASSPTGTDTQYF.

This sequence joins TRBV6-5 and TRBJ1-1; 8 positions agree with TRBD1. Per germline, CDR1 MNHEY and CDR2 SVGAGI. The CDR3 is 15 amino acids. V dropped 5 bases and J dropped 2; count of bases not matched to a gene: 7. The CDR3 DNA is TGTGCCAGCAGTGTCGACAGGGGCTTCAACACTGAAGCTTTCTTT. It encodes CASSVDRGFNTEAFF.

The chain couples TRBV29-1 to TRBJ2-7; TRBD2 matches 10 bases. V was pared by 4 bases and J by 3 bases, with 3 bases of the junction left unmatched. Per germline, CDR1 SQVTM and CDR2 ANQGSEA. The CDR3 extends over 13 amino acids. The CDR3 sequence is CSVALAGLYEQYF. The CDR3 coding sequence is TGCAGCGTTGCACTAGCGGGGCTCTACGAGCAGTACTTC.

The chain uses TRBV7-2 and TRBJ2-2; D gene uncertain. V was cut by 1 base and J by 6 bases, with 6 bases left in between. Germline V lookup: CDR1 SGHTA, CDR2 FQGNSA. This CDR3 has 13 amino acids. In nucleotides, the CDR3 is TGTGCCAGCAGCTTAGGAATCGCCGGGGAGCTGTTTTTT. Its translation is CASSLGIAGELFF.

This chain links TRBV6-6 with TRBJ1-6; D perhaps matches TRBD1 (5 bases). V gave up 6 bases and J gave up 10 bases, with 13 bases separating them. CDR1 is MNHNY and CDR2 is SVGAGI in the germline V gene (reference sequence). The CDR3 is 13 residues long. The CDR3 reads CASSPHWGSPLHF. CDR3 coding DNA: TGTGCCAGCAGCCCCCATTGGGGCTCACCCCTCCACTTT.

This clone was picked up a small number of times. Here the CDR3 reads CASRRLAGEQYF. In DNA, the CDR3 is TGTGCCAGCAGAAGACTAGCGGGGGAGCAGTACTTC. The V gene is TRBV11-2, the J gene TRBJ2-7; TRBD2 agrees at 11 bases. The V gene's germline CDR1 is SGHAT and CDR2 FQNNGV. J lost 7 bases, V lost 6 bases, and 2 bases had no gene match. The CDR3 is 12 residues long.

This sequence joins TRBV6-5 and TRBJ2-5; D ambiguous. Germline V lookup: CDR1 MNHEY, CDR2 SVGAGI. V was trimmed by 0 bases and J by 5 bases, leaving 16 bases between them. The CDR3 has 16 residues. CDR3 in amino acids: CASSYSTGSSIETQYF. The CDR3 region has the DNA TGTGCCAGCAGTTACTCAACGGGTTCCTCAATTGAGACCCAGTACTTC.